This T cell receptor beta chain was sequenced for a study of T cell responses to AZD1222 COVID-19 vaccine. Produced via immunoSEQ multiplex PCR; TCRdb's table is partial and in-frame only. The data hold approximately 120,000 clones, with roughly 89% observed a single time. V lost 7 bases and J lost 5, with 23 bases in between. Germline CDR1 and CDR2: MNHGY and SVAAGI. The CDR3 runs 16 residues. The TCR originated in an adult in good health. This chain links TRBV6-9 with TRBJ2-5; maybe TRBD2 (6 bases). Sample: peripheral blood, taken on day 0 of AZD1222 vaccination. CDR3 region: CASTTVPGRESETQYF. CDR3 DNA: TGTGCCAGCACCACGGTCCCGGGGCGGGAATCGGAGACCCAGTACTTC.